This TCR beta chain originates from a study of regulatory T cells in long-lasting Graves disease. Time point described: newly diagnosed GD, antithyroid drugs for less than 3 months. Construction of the TCR library relied on RNA isolated from PBMCs. Arm-PCR of CDR3 regions and iRepertoire HTBI primers were the basis on which TCR beta libraries were built. TCRdb itself ran the multiplex PCR reads through MiXCR, one entry per CDR3 protein. The table shows around 420,000 distinct CDR3 sequences, with approximately 15% occurring only once. The same sample was also studied in work on T cells in Graves' hyperthyroidism and ophthalmopathy.

The sample here was peripheral blood mononuclear cells (PBMCs), taken at new diagnosis, from a patient treated with antithyroid drugs. The clonotype comes from a woman aged 40 to 50 with Graves disease.

The CDR3 region is CASSQRGGGTLNTGELFF. The CDR3 nucleotides read TGTGCCAGCAGCCAAAGGGGAGGGGGGACTTTGAACACCGGGGAGCTGTTTTTT. The chain uses TRBV3-1 and TRBJ2-2, with D possibly matching TRBD2 (7 bases). The V end was cut by 2 bases, the J end by 1 base, with 17 bases between. Germline V gene sequence: CDR1 LGHDT, CDR2 YNNKEL (reference sequence). The CDR3 totals 18 residues.